This TCR beta chain was captured by sequencing in a study of blood T cell repertoires in COVID-19 (dated by TCRdb to 2020 to 2022). About the full investigation: Collaborator samples came from the United States, Italy and Spain and covered acute and convalescent phases of COVID-19. The samples were drawn from two sources: the first 160 participants of the ongoing ImmuneRACE study, and 1,000 to 1,500 subjects contributed by 6 global collaborators. The material from the prospective study consisted of cDNA or gDNA derived from T cells, B-cell-depleted T cells, or PBMCs. The repertoires were released in a freely available public database meant as a resource for research on the immune response to SARS-CoV-2. Where available, HLA class I and class II types were obtained from metadata supplied by the sample provider rather than from assay-based typing. Deeply sampled blood TCRbeta repertoires from subjects exposed to, actively infected with, or recovered from COVID-19 were included in the dataset. A de-identified subject ID, COVID-19 status, age in years and sex were almost always included in the sample metadata. The full study reports these points: Clinical and demographic metadata were provided uncurated, with the amount varying by source and participant.

TCRbeta CDR3 regions were amplified from genomic DNA by means of the immunoSEQ Assay, a bias-controlled multiplex PCR. Per the source publication's procedure: The number of nucleated cells in each sample was estimated from the amplification of reference gene primers within the assay. Sequence reads were collapsed and filtered to measure the absolute abundance of every unique TCRbeta CDR3 rearrangement. For each sample, productive Simpson clonality was calculated as the square root of Simpson's diversity index across productive rearrangements. Entries here come from immuneACCESS through TCRdb and include only in-frame sequences with V and J called. Some clones fail to appear in such tables; in the studies checked, an unresolved V gene covers under half of the shortfall, and the cause of the remainder is unknown. V and J calls and clone size follow that table, whereas D and trimming were derived from the DNA. For this sample there are 300,000 to 400,000 clones; about 86% appear just once. The top ten hold about 4.2% of the sample.

For this clone: Its antigen remains unidentified. No quality values exist for individual bases; no much larger clone is one base distant.

The CDR3 goes from the cysteine to the phenylalanine over 15 residues. Left in the record is the CDR3 DNA by itself, 45 bases read in frame from the first base. V is trimmed back by 0 bases and J by 4 bases, and the junction contains 4 bases that no gene match accounts for. For CDR1 and CDR2, the germline V gene lists SGHRS and YFSETQ. Enrolling through a virtual design, the prospective study's participants ranged in age from roughly 18 to 90 years and lived across 20 to 25 United States geographic areas. To assign participants to cohorts, the prospective study relied on clinical history that participants themselves reported in a screening survey and a study questionnaire. In the prospective study, whole blood, serum and a nasopharyngeal or oropharyngeal swab were collected from each participant by mobile phlebotomists. Additional blood draws and questionnaires over an approximately 2-month period could optionally be provided by prospective study participants. Before DNA extraction, blood samples from the prospective study were shipped at room temperature or frozen.

The sequence came from a woman in her 40s with acute COVID-19. The V and J genes are TRBV5-1 and TRBJ1-1; TRBD1 lines up with 9 middle nucleotides. Material: PBMCs or T cells enriched from blood (not recorded which). DNA sequence: TGCGCCAGCAGCTTGGGGGACAGGGATGTCACTGAAGCTTTCTTT. Translated, this gives CASSLGDRDVTEAFF. The reference TRBV5-1 and TRBJ1-1 proteins fill in what lies around the CDR3, so the full variable domain reads KAGVTQTPRYLIKTRGQQVTLSCSPISGHRSVSWYQQTPGQGLQFLFEYFSETQRNKGNFPGRFSGRQFSNSRSEMNVSTLELGDSALYLCASSLGDRDVTEAFFGQGTRLTVV.